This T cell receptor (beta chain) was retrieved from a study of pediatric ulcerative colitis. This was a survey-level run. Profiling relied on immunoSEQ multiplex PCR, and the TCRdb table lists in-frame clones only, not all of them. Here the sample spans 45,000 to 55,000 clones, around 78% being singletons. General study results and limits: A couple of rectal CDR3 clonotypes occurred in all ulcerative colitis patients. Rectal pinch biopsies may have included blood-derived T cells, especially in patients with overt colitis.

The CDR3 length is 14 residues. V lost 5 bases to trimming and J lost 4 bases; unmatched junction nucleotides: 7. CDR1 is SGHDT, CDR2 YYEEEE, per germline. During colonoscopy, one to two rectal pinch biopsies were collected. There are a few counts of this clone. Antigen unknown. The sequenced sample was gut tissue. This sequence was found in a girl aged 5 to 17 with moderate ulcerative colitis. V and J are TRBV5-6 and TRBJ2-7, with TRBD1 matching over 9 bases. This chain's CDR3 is CASSSIQGAYEQYF. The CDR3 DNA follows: TGTGCCAGCAGTTCGATACAGGGGGCTTACGAGCAGTACTTC. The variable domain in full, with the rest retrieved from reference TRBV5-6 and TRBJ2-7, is DAGVTQSPTHLIKTRGQQVTLRCSPKSGHDTVSWYQQALGQGPQFIFQYYEEEERQRGNFPDRFSGHQFPNYSSELNVNALLLGDSALYLCASSSIQGAYEQYFGPGTRLTVT.